The 15 T cell receptor beta chains reported below all come from one sample, sequenced in a study of blood T cell repertoires in COVID-19. Only in-frame clones appear in the TCRdb table, and some are missing; sequencing was by immunoSEQ multiplex PCR. Of around 59,000 clones listed, around 86% were seen once; the top ten hold 25% to 35%. The sequenced material came from peripheral blood. The receptors were sampled from a woman aged 80 or over with active or convalescent COVID-19.

The gene calls are TRBV28 and TRBJ2-7; TRBD1 matches at 10 bases. Germline CDR1 and CDR2: MDHEN and SYDVKM. The CDR3 is 12 amino acids. V lost 11 bases, J lost 5 bases, and 6 bases stayed unmatched. This CDR3 reads CAGGTGVNEQYF. CDR3 coding DNA: TGTGCCGGGGGGACAGGGGTGAACGAGCAGTACTTC.

The chain combines TRBV6-5 with TRBJ1-1; maybe TRBD1 (6 bases). This CDR3 is built from 13 residues. Trimming removed 8 bases at V and 0 bases at J, with 10 bases between. Germline V gives CDR1 MNHEY, CDR2 SVGAGI. The CDR3 reads CASAGQLNTEAFF. The CDR3 coding sequence is TGTGCCAGCGCAGGACAGCTGAACACTGAAGCTTTCTTT.

The J gene is TRBJ1-1, the V gene TRBV6-5; D is perhaps TRBD1 (6 bases). The CDR3 has 14 amino acids. V lost 3 bases and J lost 4, with 12 bases in between. Germline V gene sequence: CDR1 MNHEY, CDR2 SVGAGI. CDR3 nucleotides: TGTGCCAGCAGTTATTCAGGGGTAACCACTGAAGCTTTCTTT. Its translation: CASSYSGVTTEAFF.

The chain employs TRBV28 and TRBJ1-1; 8 nucleotides agree with TRBD1. With 2 bases clipped from V and 9 bases from J, the junction kept 14 bases outside the gene matches. This CDR3 has 16 residues. The germline V gene has CDR1 MDHEN and CDR2 SYDVKM. In DNA, the CDR3 is TGTGCCAGCAGTTTAAACCCGCAGGGGGCGCGAGGAAAAGCTTTCTTT. This sequence encodes CASSLNPQGARGKAFF.

The CDR3 sequence is CASSLSGVHEQFF. The CDR3, as DNA: TGTGCCAGCAGTTTAAGCGGGGTACATGAGCAGTTCTTC. This chain links TRBV12-3 or TRBV12-4 with TRBJ2-1, with TRBD2 identical over 7 bases. This CDR3 contains 13 residues. V gave up 2 bases and J gave up 8 bases; unmatched junction bases: 3.

CDR3: CASSMFGNTGELFF. The DNA for the CDR3 is TGTGCCAGTAGTATGTTCGGGAACACCGGGGAGCTGTTTTTT. This chain uses TRBV19 with TRBJ2-2; D ambiguous. The V and J ends lost 3 bases and 1 base respectively, with 6 bases between them. CDR1 is LNHDA, CDR2 SQIVND, per germline (reference sequence). CDR3 length: 14 amino acids.

This clone was observed once. The chain has TRBV5-8 and TRBJ2-1; D not certain. Germline CDR1 reads SGHTS; CDR2 reads YDEGEE. The CDR3 runs to 11 residues. V lost 1 base and J lost 10, with 6 bases in between. CDR3 bases: TGTGCCAGCAGCTTGATTTCAGAGCAGTTCTTC. It yields the protein CASSLISEQFF.

This chain joins TRBV2 and TRBJ1-1, with 10 positions matching TRBD1. CDR3 size: 15 residues. Trimming removed 0 bases from V and 4 bases from J; junction bases left unmatched: 2. CDR1 is SNHLY and CDR2 is FYNNEI in the germline V gene. CDR3 nucleotides: TGTGCCAGCAGTGAAGCGGGACAGGGGAGCACTGAAGCTTTCTTT. Encoded protein: CASSEAGQGSTEAFF.

This clone was found once. The chain joins TRBV28 to TRBJ1-1, with D perhaps matching TRBD1 (6 bases). The germline V gene has CDR1 MDHEN and CDR2 SYDVKM. The CDR3 is made up of 14 amino acids. V lost 8 bases and J 1 base, leaving 14 bases between the germline ends. DNA for the CDR3: TGTGCCAGCCGGGACAACCAAAAGAACACTGAAGCTTTCTTT. This gives the protein CASRDNQKNTEAFF.

The chain recombines TRBV19 with TRBJ2-5; D may be TRBD1 (6 bases). The CDR3 is made up of 13 amino acids. V was shortened by 5 bases and J by 5 bases, with 12 bases between the two germline ends. The germline CDR1 and CDR2 sequences are LNHDA and SQIVND (reference sequence). The CDR3 protein is CASSQGRGETQYF. In DNA, the CDR3 is TGTGCCAGTAGTCAGGGGCGCGGGGAGACCCAGTACTTC.

The gene calls are TRBV7-3 and TRBJ2-1, with 13 bases that match TRBD2. This CDR3 is 18 amino acids long. V gave up 5 bases and J gave up 6 bases; unmatched junction bases: 13. Germline assignment: CDR1 SGHTA and CDR2 FQGTGA. CDR3 DNA: TGTGCCAGCAGCCTACAGGGCGGGACTAGCGGGGCGGCCAATGAGCAGTTCTTC. The encoded protein is CASSLQGGTSGAANEQFF.

The chain couples TRBV6-5 to TRBJ1-5; 7 bases align to TRBD1. The germline gives CDR1 MNHEY, CDR2 SVGAGI. This CDR3 has 12 residues. J was trimmed by 11 bases and V by 11 bases; bases with no gene match: 12. CDR3 in amino acids: CAGAGGRGSQHF. CDR3 DNA: TGTGCCGGAGCAGGGGGACGGGGGTCCCAGCATTTT.

The V gene is TRBV10-3, the J gene TRBJ2-7; 8 nucleotides line up with TRBD1. Germline values: CDR1 ENHRY, CDR2 SYGVKD. This CDR3 region has 14 residues. Losses at the gene ends were 6 bases for V and 5 bases for J; bases not matched to a gene: 9. The CDR3 nucleotides read TGTGCCATCAGGAAACAGGGGGTGGGTGACGAGCAGTACTTC. This codes for CAIRKQGVGDEQYF.

This chain uses TRBV21-1 with TRBJ1-5; TRBD1, the table's D call, was not compared with the DNA. TRBV21-1 corresponds to a pseudogene. This CDR3 comprises 15 residues. As DNA, the CDR3 is TGTGCCAGCAGCGTCGGGACAGGGGAGGGGCAGCCCCAGCATTTT. Translated: CASSVGTGEGQPQHF.

The chain couples TRBV5-1 to TRBJ1-4, with D perhaps TRBD1 (6 bases). Trimming took 0 bases from V and 8 from J, leaving 11 bases between them. Germline V gives CDR1 SGHRS, CDR2 YFSETQ. This CDR3 is 14 amino acids long. The CDR3 nucleotides read TGCGCCAGCAGCTTGGACAGGGCAGGAGAAAAACTGTTTTTT. Translation: CASSLDRAGEKLFF.